This TCR beta chain originates from a study of shared clonotypes between healthy human individuals. Whole-study context: CD4 naive cells filled three plates per donor, CD4 memory three, CD8 naive two and CD8 memory one.

Germline loops: CDR1 DFQATT, CDR2 SNEGSKA (reference sequence). CDR3 length: 11 residues. V lost 3 bases and J 9 bases, leaving 9 bases between the germline ends. With regard to this clone: The antigen remains undetermined. The sample contains more than one DNA sequence encoding this CDR3.

The method was immunoSEQ multiplex PCR; TCRdb's version includes in-frame clones alone and lacks a portion of them. The table lists under 1,900,000 clones, 98% of them singletons. Study outcomes and limitations: Naive CD4 clonotype sharing across several donors was about 5.3%.

Healthy HIV-negative adults without recent acute infections or vaccinations served as donors. The clonotype comes from a man aged 30-40 years in good health. Material: naive CD4+ T cells sorted from blood. The subset is: CD45RA+ positively selected. The chain carries TRBV20-1 and TRBJ2-1; D is perhaps TRBD1 (5 bases). The CDR3 DNA reads as TGCAGTGCTAGCCGAAGGGGTGAGCAGTTCTTC. It codes for CSASRRGEQFF.